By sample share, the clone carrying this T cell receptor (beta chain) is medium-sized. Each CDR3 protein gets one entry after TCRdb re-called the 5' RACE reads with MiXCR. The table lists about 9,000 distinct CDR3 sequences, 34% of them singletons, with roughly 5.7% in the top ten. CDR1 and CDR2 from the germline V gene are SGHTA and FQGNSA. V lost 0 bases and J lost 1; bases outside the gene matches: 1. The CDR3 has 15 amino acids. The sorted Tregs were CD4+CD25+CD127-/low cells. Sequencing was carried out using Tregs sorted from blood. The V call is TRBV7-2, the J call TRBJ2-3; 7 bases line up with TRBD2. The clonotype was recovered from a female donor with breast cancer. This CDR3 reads CASSLAAGRTDTQYF. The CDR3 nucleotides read TGTGCCAGCAGCTTAGCAGCGGGACGCACAGATACGCAGTATTTT.